The sequence of this T cell receptor (beta chain) was determined in a study of cytomegalovirus exposure and HLA in healthy donors. Researchers ran the PCR with 60 Vbeta and 13 Jbeta primers. As originally analysed: Counted up in a later analysis, unique TCR beta chains came to approximately 77 million, with around 9.9 million shared. This table comes from immunoSEQ multiplex PCR, and its TCRdb copy is limited to in-frame clones, with some not included. That table supplies the V and J calls and clone size; D and trimming were determined from the DNA. The table shows about 99,000 clones, with approximately 80% occurring only once. This CDR3 has 15 residues. V lost 3 bases and J 0 bases, leaving 11 bases between the germline ends. CDR1 is KGHSH, CDR2 LQKENI, per germline. Overall study findings and caveats: The later analysis indicated that the majority of CMV-associated TCR beta chains appeared HLA-restricted. Several of the most significant clusters appeared, in a later analysis, to be linked to common viral pathogens.

Regarding this clone: Its antigen is still unknown.

Sequences were obtained from PBMCs. The rearrangement joins TRBV18 to TRBJ1-1; a weak D match, TRBD1 (5 bases). The clonotype originates from a male donor in good health and CMV-seropositive. CDR3 residues: CASSPADIMNTEAFF. DNA of the CDR3: TGTGCCAGCTCACCCGCGGACATCATGAACACTGAAGCTTTCTTT. The whole variable domain, remainder taken from reference TRBV18 and TRBJ1-1, is NAGVMQNPRHLVRRRGQEARLRCSPMKGHSHVYWYRQLPEEGLKFMVYLQKENIIDESGMPKERFSAEFPKEGPSILRIQQVVRGDSAAYFCASSPADIMNTEAFFGQGTRLTVV.